This T cell receptor beta chain was documented in a study of blood T cell repertoires in COVID-19. As for the study in general: There were acute and convalescent COVID-19 samples, and they came from the United States, Italy and Spain.

Germline V gene sequence: CDR1 SGHDN, CDR2 FVKESK. Trimming cost V 1 base and J 4 bases, with 16 bases left between them. CDR3 length: 16 residues. Original handling: Estimates of nucleated cell counts were drawn from the amplification of reference gene primers. Here immunoSEQ multiplex PCR was the method, and the copy in TCRdb shows in-frame clones only, minus some. D and trimming come from the DNA, and the V and J calls and clone size come from that table. The sample holds some 120,000 clones, 75% to 90% seen once. This sequence originates from a man aged 30 to 45 with acute or convalescent COVID-19. Sequencing used peripheral blood. The chain is built from TRBV14 and TRBJ1-2; D uncertain. CDR3 loop: CASSQGNLGPIYGYTF. Written as DNA, the CDR3 is TGTGCCAGCAGCCAAGGGAACCTTGGGCCAATCTATGGCTACACCTTC.